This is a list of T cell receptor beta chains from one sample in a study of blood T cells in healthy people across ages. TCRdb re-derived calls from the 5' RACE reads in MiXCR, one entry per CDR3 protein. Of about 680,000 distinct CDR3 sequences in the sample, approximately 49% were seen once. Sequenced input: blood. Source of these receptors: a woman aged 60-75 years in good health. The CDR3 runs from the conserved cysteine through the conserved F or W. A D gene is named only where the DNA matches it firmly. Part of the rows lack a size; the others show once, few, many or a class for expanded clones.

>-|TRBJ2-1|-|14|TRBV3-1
CASSQGGLSNEQFF
TGTGCCAGCAGCCAAGGGGGGCTATCCAATGAGCAGTTCTTC
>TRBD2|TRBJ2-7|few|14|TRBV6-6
CASRKAGAGNEQYF
TGTGCCAGCAGAAAAGCGGGGGCCGGGAACGAGCAGTACTTC
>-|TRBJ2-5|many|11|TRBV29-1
CSVDLAGVKYF
TGCAGCGTTGACCTGGCAGGGGTGAAGTACTTC
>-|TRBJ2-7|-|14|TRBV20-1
CSPLGVLGSYEQYF
TGCAGTCCGTTGGGGGTACTTGGCTCCTACGAGCAGTACTTC
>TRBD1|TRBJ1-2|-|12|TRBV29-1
CSVEGTGWGYTF
TGCAGCGTTGAAGGGACAGGGTGGGGCTACACCTTC
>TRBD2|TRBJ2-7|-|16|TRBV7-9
CASSFDTGGGNYEQYF
TGTGCCAGCAGCTTCGACACGGGCGGGGGAAACTACGAGCAGTACTTC
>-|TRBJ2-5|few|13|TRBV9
CASSVGVAETQYF
TGTGCCAGCAGCGTAGGGGTAGCGGAGACCCAGTACTTC
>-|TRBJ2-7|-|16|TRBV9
CASSVAPGHRTYEQYF
TGTGCCAGCAGCGTAGCTCCGGGCCACCGGACCTACGAGCAGTACTTC
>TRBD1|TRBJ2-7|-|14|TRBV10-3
CAIAPGQGADEQYF
TGTGCCATCGCTCCGGGACAGGGGGCTGACGAGCAGTACTTC
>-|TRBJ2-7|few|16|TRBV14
CASSQDVAVYSYEQYF
TGTGCCAGCAGCCAAGATGTGGCAGTCTACTCCTACGAGCAGTACTTC
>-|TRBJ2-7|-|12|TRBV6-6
CASSPSDGEQYF
TGTGCCAGCAGTCCTAGCGATGGCGAGCAGTACTTC
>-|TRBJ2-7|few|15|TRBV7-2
CASSLERGGGNEQYF
TGTGCCAGCAGCTTAGAGAGGGGAGGTGGCAATGAGCAGTACTTC
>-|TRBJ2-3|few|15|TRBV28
CASSSTDHGTDTQYF
TGTGCCAGCAGTTCCACAGACCACGGCACAGATACGCAGTATTTT
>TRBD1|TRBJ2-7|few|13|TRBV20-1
CSAPHRGPYEQYF
TGCAGTGCTCCTCACAGGGGGCCATACGAGCAGTACTTC
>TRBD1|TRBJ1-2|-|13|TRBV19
CASRRTGGAGYTF
TGTGCCAGTAGGCGGACAGGGGGAGCTGGCTACACCTTC
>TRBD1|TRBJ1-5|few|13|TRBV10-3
CAIKGTVDQPQHF
TGTGCCATCAAAGGGACAGTAGATCAGCCCCAGCATTTT
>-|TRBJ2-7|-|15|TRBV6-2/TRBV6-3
CASSHQEQGYNEQYF
TGTGCCAGCAGCCATCAAGAGCAGGGGTACAATGAGCAGTACTTC
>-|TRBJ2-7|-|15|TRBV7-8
CASIAALGFPYEQYF
TGTGCCAGCATTGCCGCCCTAGGGTTCCCGTACGAGCAGTACTTC
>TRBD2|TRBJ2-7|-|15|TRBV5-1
CASSQIAGRSYEQYF
TGCGCCAGCAGCCAAATAGCGGGACGCTCCTACGAGCAGTACTTC
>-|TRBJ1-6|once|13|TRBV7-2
CASSAQGGTPLHF
TGTGCCAGCAGTGCACAGGGAGGGACACCCCTCCACTTT